The 5 T cell receptor beta chains below all came from one sample that was sequenced in a study of OX40 agonist ivuxolimab in advanced cancers. Repertoires were generated with immunoSEQ multiplex PCR, while TCRdb's copy carries only in-frame clones and drops some. Here the sample spans nearly 8,000 clones, 79% being singletons. This sample comprised CD4+ or CD8+ T cells sorted from blood, obtained in a trial of the OX40 agonist ivuxolimab. These receptors were taken from an adult with an advanced solid tumor such as melanoma, head and neck, liver or kidney cancer.

The gene calls are TRBV5-1 and TRBJ2-7; no reliable D call. Germline loops: CDR1 SGHRS, CDR2 YFSETQ. V lost 1 base and J lost 2, with 16 bases in between. The CDR3 has 16 amino acids. In DNA, the CDR3 is TGCGCCAGCAGCTTGACAGCAAACAACCCCACCTACGAGCAGTACTTC. It yields the protein CASSLTANNPTYEQYF.

V gene TRBV5-6 combines with J gene TRBJ2-7, with 10 bases identical to TRBD1. In germline, CDR1 is SGHDT, CDR2 YYEEEE. V gave up 0 bases and J gave up 5 bases; unmatched junction bases: 8. The CDR3 has 16 residues. As DNA, the CDR3 is TGTGCCAGCAGCTTGGCGGAGGGGACAGGGGTCCACGAGCAGTACTTC. It yields the protein CASSLAEGTGVHEQYF.

V and J are TRBV4-1 and TRBJ1-4; 10 nucleotides align to TRBD1. The CDR3 covers 19 residues. CDR1 and CDR2 (germline): MGHRA, YSYEKL. J was trimmed by 0 bases and V by 2 bases; bases with no gene match: 9. This CDR3 reads CASSQTGDRGYPTNEKLFF. The CDR3, as DNA: TGCGCCAGCAGCCAAACCGGGGACAGGGGCTATCCAACTAATGAAAAACTGTTTTTT.

The chain joins TRBV7-7 to TRBJ2-7, with 10 bases fitting TRBD2. The CDR3 length is 13 residues. Germline-derived CDR1 and CDR2 are SSHAT and FNYEAQ (reference sequence). V lost 5 bases to trimming and J lost 7 bases; unmatched junction nucleotides: 5. The CDR3 sequence is CASSRTSGSEQYF. In DNA, the CDR3 is TGTGCCAGCAGCCGGACTAGCGGTTCAGAGCAGTACTTC. Full variable domain (outside the CDR3, taken from reference TRBV7-7 and TRBJ2-7): GAGVSQSPRYKVTKRGQDVTLRCDPISSHATLYWYQQALGQGPEFLTYFNYEAQPDKSGLPSDRFSAERPEGSISTLTIQRTEQRDSAMYRCASSRTSGSEQYFGPGTRLTVT.

The chain couples TRBV2 to TRBJ2-1; 10 nucleotides align to TRBD2. V was clipped by 7 bases and J by 8 bases; unmatched bases: 5. Germline CDR1 and CDR2: SNHLY and FYNNEI. The CDR3 runs to 13 residues. This CDR3 reads CASTALAGDEQFF. The CDR3 DNA reads as TGTGCCAGCACGGCTCTAGCGGGAGATGAGCAGTTCTTC.